The 22 T cell receptor beta chains reported below all come from one sample, sequenced in a study of cytomegalovirus exposure and HLA in healthy donors. Primers: 60 Vbeta forward and 13 Jbeta reverse. Assay: immunoSEQ multiplex PCR; the TCRdb copy retains only in-frame clones and omits some. The data show 110,000 or so clones, with around 72% seen just once and about 1.9% held by the top ten. The sequenced sample was PBMCs. The receptor source for this set is a man aged 25 to 40 in good health and CMV-seronegative.

This clone was observed once. CDR3 protein: CASSSRQGLITEAFF. CDR3 nucleotide sequence: TGTGCCAGCAGTTCTAGACAGGGATTAATCACTGAAGCTTTCTTT. V is TRBV6-1 and J is TRBJ1-1, with 7 positions matching TRBD1. The CDR3 contains 15 residues. V was clipped by 5 bases and J by 4 bases; unmatched bases: 10. CDR1 and CDR2 from the germline V gene are MNHNS and SASEGT.

The rearrangement links TRBV7-9 to TRBJ2-5, with TRBD2 matching over 9 bases. V gave up 1 base and J gave up 5 bases; unmatched junction bases: 11. Germline V lookup: CDR1 SEHNR, CDR2 FQNEAQ (reference sequence). This CDR3 region has 17 residues. The CDR3 region has the DNA TGTGCCAGCAGCTTAGTTGGCGCGGGGGGGGCTTTGGAGACCCAGTACTTC. It is translated as CASSLVGAGGALETQYF.

The chain links TRBV2 to TRBJ1-5, with 7 bases lining up with TRBD1. Germline V gene lookup returns CDR1 SNHLY and CDR2 FYNNEI. This CDR3 is 14 amino acids long. Trimming cost V 4 bases and J 2 bases; bases outside gene matches: 2. CDR3 nucleotide sequence: TGTGCCAGCAGTGGGACAGGTGGCAATCAGCCCCAGCATTTT. Translating gives CASSGTGGNQPQHF.

This clone has a handful of counts. V gene TRBV9 combines with J gene TRBJ2-5; 9 bases match TRBD2. Germline V gene sequence: CDR1 SGDLS, CDR2 YYNGEE. The CDR3 extends over 17 amino acids. Trimming took 1 base from V and 1 from J; bases not matched to a gene: 8. CDR3: CASSVHHSGGAQETQYF. In DNA form, the CDR3 reads TGTGCCAGCAGCGTACATCATAGCGGGGGAGCCCAAGAGACCCAGTACTTC.

Regarding this clone: Germline and junction disagree at one end, which may indicate a read error. The sample carries other DNA sequences with the same CDR3. The chain has TRBV2 and TRBJ1-1, with D unclear. CDR1 and CDR2 from the germline V gene are SNHLY and FYNNEI. There are 14 residues in the CDR3. The CDR3 is CASSVRQDNTEAFF. Written as DNA, the CDR3 is TGTGCCAGCAGTGTTCGGCAGGATAACACTGAAGCCTTCTTT.

The V call is TRBV6-5, the J call TRBJ2-2, with D possibly matching TRBD2 (7 bases). Looked up from germline, CDR1 is MNHEY and CDR2 is SVGAGI. The length of the CDR3 is 16 residues. Deletions cut 4 bases from V and 5 bases from J, with 17 bases between. As DNA, the CDR3 is TGTGCCAGCAGTTCCAGCGGAGGGAGGGGGACCGGGGAGCTGTTTTTT. This translates into CASSSSGGRGTGELFF.

In the case of this clone: The junction departs from germline at one end; a sequencing error may be responsible. The rearrangement joins TRBV10-3 to TRBJ2-1; TRBD2 aligns across 11 bases. The CDR3 extends over 17 amino acids. Germline V CDR1 and CDR2: ENHRY, SYGVKD. The DNA of the CDR3 is TGTGCCATCAGTGAAGGGACTAGCGGACTGGTAAACAATGGGCAGTTCTTC. Its protein is CAISEGTSGLVNNGQFF.

The chain carries TRBV18 and TRBJ2-5; 8 nucleotides align to TRBD2. The CDR3 spans 13 residues. From germline, CDR1 is KGHSH and CDR2 LQKENI. The trim removed 2 bases at V and 5 bases at J, leaving 1 base unmatched. CDR3 in DNA: TGTGCCAGCTCACCATCTAGCGGGGAGACCCAGTACTTC. Translating gives CASSPSSGETQYF.

This chain joins TRBV30 and TRBJ2-1; 10 nucleotides agree with TRBD1. This CDR3 has 14 residues. Germline V lookup: CDR1 GTSNPN, CDR2 SVGIG (reference sequence). Trimming at V came to 4 bases and at J to 8 bases, leaving 8 bases not matched to a gene. The CDR3 loop reads CAWTRDRGTDEQFF. Here the CDR3 DNA reads TGTGCCTGGACCAGGGACAGGGGTACTGATGAGCAGTTCTTC.

The chain couples TRBV2 to TRBJ2-7; 7 bases match TRBD1. The CDR3 is 15 amino acids. Germline CDR1 is SNHLY and CDR2 is FYNNEI. The V segment lost 8 bases and the J segment 2 bases; nucleotides outside the gene matches: 12. The CDR3 sequence is CASSSGSRGTYEQYF. CDR3 DNA: TGTGCCAGCTCATCCGGTTCCAGGGGGACCTACGAGCAGTACTTC.

The V call is TRBV15, the J call TRBJ1-1; D ambiguous. Germline-derived CDR1 and CDR2 are LNHNV and YYDKDF (reference sequence). Trimming removed 3 bases at V and 5 bases at J, with 13 bases between. This CDR3 is built from 14 residues. The CDR3 here is CATSRTGEMTEAFF. CDR3 DNA: TGTGCCACCAGCAGGACCGGGGAGATGACTGAAGCTTTCTTT.

The chain carries TRBV27 and TRBJ2-5; tentatively, D is TRBD2 (6 bases). With the DNA end fitting TRBJ2-7 better, the J assignment may be wrong. Germline assignment: CDR1 MNHEY and CDR2 SMNVEV (reference sequence). The CDR3 has 14 residues. Here the CDR3 reads CASSSPGTAYEQYF. For the CDR3, the DNA is TGTGCCAGCAGTTCACCCGGGACTGCTTACGAGCAGTACTTC.

This sequence joins TRBV4-3 and TRBJ1-6, with D tentatively TRBD1 (5 bases). The CDR3 covers 15 residues. V lost 0 bases, J lost 6 bases, and 9 bases lay in between. Germline CDR1 reads LGHNA; CDR2 reads YSLEER. In nucleotides, the CDR3 is TGCGCCAGCAGCCAAGAACGGGGGTTTAATTCACCCCTCCACTTT. Its translation: CASSQERGFNSPLHF.

This sequence joins TRBV9 and TRBJ2-7; the D gene is possibly TRBD2 (6 bases). This CDR3 has 14 amino acids. V lost 3 bases and J lost 0, with 10 bases in between. Germline CDR1 reads SGDLS; CDR2 reads YYNGEE. CDR3 loop: CASSEGLRSYEQYF. CDR3 nucleotide sequence: TGTGCCAGCAGCGAGGGACTCCGCTCCTACGAGCAGTACTTC. Together with reference TRBV9 and TRBJ2-7, the CDR3 gives the full variable domain: DSGVTQTPKHLITATGQRVTLRCSPRSGDLSVYWYQQSLDQGLQFLIQYYNGEERAKGNILERFSAQQFPDLHSELNLSSLELGDSALYFCASSEGLRSYEQYFGPGTRLTVT.

V is TRBV28 and J is TRBJ2-2, with D maybe TRBD1 (5 bases). The CDR3 is 15 residues long. The V end was cut by 4 bases, the J end by 1 base, with 10 bases between. CDR1 and CDR2 (germline): MDHEN, SYDVKM. This chain's CDR3 is CASSSSGQNTGELFF. The CDR3, as DNA: TGTGCCAGCAGTTCCTCTGGACAGAACACCGGGGAGCTGTTTTTT.

The chain couples TRBV19 to TRBJ2-1; the D gene is possibly TRBD2 (6 bases). This CDR3 region has 14 residues. Trimming left V 3 bases short and J 4 bases short, with 10 bases between. The germline V gene encodes CDR1 LNHDA and CDR2 SQIVND (reference sequence). The CDR3 reads CASSMGGRYNEQFF. The CDR3, as DNA: TGTGCCAGTAGTATGGGGGGTAGATACAATGAGCAGTTCTTC. The full variable domain, in which reference TRBV19 and TRBJ2-1 provide the parts outside the CDR3, is DGGITQSPKYLFRKEGQNVTLSCEQNLNHDAMYWYRQDPGQGLRLIYYSQIVNDFQKGDIAEGYSVSREKKESFPLTVTSAQKNPTAFYLCASSMGGRYNEQFFGPGTRLTVL.

The chain employs TRBV11-2 and TRBJ1-4; possibly TRBD1 for D (5 bases). The CDR3 extends over 16 amino acids. The ends were cut back, 1 base at V and 5 bases at J, with 14 bases in the middle. Looked up from germline, CDR1 is SGHAT and CDR2 is FQNNGV. DNA for the CDR3: TGTGCCAGCAGCTTAGTAGGTGGGGCCTTAAATGAAAAACTGTTTTTT. Translating gives CASSLVGGALNEKLFF.

This chain links TRBV5-4 with TRBJ2-3; D is undetermined. Deletions cut 0 bases from V and 2 bases from J, with 7 bases between. Germline values: CDR1 SGHNT, CDR2 YYREEE (reference sequence). CDR3 length: 14 amino acids. The DNA of the CDR3 is TGTGCCAGCAGCTTGGATGCGGTCACAGATACGCAGTATTTT. It codes for CASSLDAVTDTQYF.

The rearrangement joins TRBV10-3 to TRBJ2-1; 9 bases are a match to TRBD2. Per the germline V gene, CDR1 is ENHRY and CDR2 is SYGVKD. The CDR3 extends over 15 amino acids. The trim removed 11 bases at V and 3 bases at J, leaving 11 bases unmatched. CDR3 sequence: CAARTAGGNYNEQFF. As DNA, the CDR3 is TGTGCCGCCAGAACCGCGGGAGGGAACTACAATGAGCAGTTCTTC.

This clone came up a few times. The chain couples TRBV6-5 to TRBJ2-1; TRBD2 agrees at 11 bases. V gave up 4 bases and J gave up 7 bases; unmatched junction bases: 3. The germline V gene encodes CDR1 MNHEY and CDR2 SVGAGI. The CDR3 extends over 14 amino acids. CDR3 region: CASSSWTSGNEQFF. The DNA for the CDR3 is TGTGCCAGCAGTTCCTGGACTAGCGGGAATGAGCAGTTCTTC.

The chain couples TRBV7-2 to TRBJ1-1; D may be TRBD1 (5 bases). This CDR3 spans 13 amino acids. The ends were cut back, 3 bases at V and 1 base at J, with 6 bases in the middle. Germline V gene lookup returns CDR1 SGHTA and CDR2 FQGNSA. The CDR3 coding sequence is TGTGCCAGCAGCTTGACAGAGAACACTGAAGCTTTCTTT. Encoded protein: CASSLTENTEAFF.

This clone is a singleton in its sample. This chain uses TRBV29-1 with TRBJ2-7; 9 bases map to TRBD2. V dropped 3 bases and J dropped 7; count of bases not matched to a gene: 13. The CDR3 loop spans 15 amino acids. The germline V gene encodes CDR1 SQVTM and CDR2 ANQGSEA. Written as DNA, the CDR3 is TGCAGCGTTGATTTTGCGGCGGGAGGGTTAGAAGAGCAGTACTTC. This gives the protein CSVDFAAGGLEEQYF.